This T cell receptor beta chain stems from a study of CD8 T cells in Susac syndrome. Sequencing of TCR beta covered CD8+ and CD4+ T cells obtained from blood. This clonotype was seen a handful of times. What it binds is not known. Study results and caveats: By the study's own acknowledgment, its TCR sequencing and HLA analysis included relatively few individuals.

The RNA input was roughly 0.45 to 1 ug, and it was reverse transcribed with random hexamers. The amplification used immunoSEQ multiplex PCR on TCR beta CDR3; it spanned 54 Vbeta and 13 Jbeta. MiXCR was run by TCRdb on the immunoSEQ multiplex PCR reads, yielding one entry per CDR3 protein. The profile shows over 100,000 distinct CDR3 sequences, 85% to 95% of them singletons. Sequenced material: CD8+ T cells from PBMCs. The TCR comes from a human donor with Susac syndrome.

The CDR3 spells CASSFLGLAGGLGETQYF. The CDR3 coding sequence is TGTGCCAGCAGCTTCCTCGGACTAGCGGGGGGTTTGGGGGAGACCCAGTACTTC. The V and J genes are TRBV7-2 and TRBJ2-5; 14 bases agree with TRBD2. CDR1 SGHTA and CDR2 FQGNSA come from the germline V gene. Trimming removed 3 bases from V and 5 bases from J; junction bases left unmatched: 11. The CDR3 totals 18 residues.